This entry lists 12 T cell receptor beta chains sequenced from one sample in a study of OX40 agonist ivuxolimab in advanced cancers. Produced via immunoSEQ multiplex PCR; TCRdb's table is partial and in-frame only. The sample yields about 100,000 clones, 84% seen once. This specimen consisted of CD4+ or CD8+ T cells sorted from blood, obtained in a trial of the OX40 agonist ivuxolimab. The receptors here all came from an adult with an advanced solid tumor such as melanoma, head and neck, liver or kidney cancer.

The chain recombines TRBV11-2 with TRBJ2-3; 7 nucleotides line up with TRBD2. CDR3 length: 15 residues. V lost 0 bases, J lost 4 bases, and 4 bases stayed unmatched. Per the germline V gene, CDR1 is SGHAT and CDR2 is FQNNGV. The CDR3 region has the DNA TGTGCCAGCAGCTTAGAGGCGGGGGTGCCAGATACGCAGTATTTT. Amino acids: CASSLEAGVPDTQYF.

The chain uses TRBV7-3 and TRBJ2-7; no firm D call. V was pared by 4 bases and J by 3 bases, with 10 bases between. Per germline, CDR1 SGHTA and CDR2 FQGTGA. This CDR3 contains 13 residues. CDR3 sequence: CASSSRVLYEQYF. The CDR3 DNA reads as TGTGCCAGCAGCTCTAGGGTACTCTACGAGCAGTACTTC. The full variable domain, completed using reference TRBV7-3 and TRBJ2-7, is GAGVSQTPSNKVTEKGKYVELRCDPISGHTALYWYRQSLGQGPEFLIYFQGTGAADDSGLPNDRFFAVRPEGSVSTLKIQRTERGDSAVYLCASSSRVLYEQYFGPGTRLTVT.

J is TRBJ2-7 and V is TRBV5-1; a weak D match, TRBD2 (6 bases). The V end was cut by 4 bases, the J end by 5 bases, with 19 bases between. Germline V CDR1 and CDR2: SGHRS, YFSETQ. This CDR3 contains 15 residues. The CDR3 bases are TGCGCCAGCAGCCTCCAGGGACTTCCGCGGGACGAGCAGTACTTC. This codes for CASSLQGLPRDEQYF.

The V call is TRBV7-2, the J call TRBJ1-2; unclear D gene. This CDR3 is 12 amino acids long. Germline assignment: CDR1 SGHTA and CDR2 FQGNSA. Trimming stripped 5 bases from V and 3 bases from J, with 7 bases between. The CDR3 spells CASSPEDYGYTF. CDR3 DNA sequence: TGTGCCAGCAGCCCGGAGGACTATGGCTACACCTTC. Drawing the rest from reference TRBV7-2 and TRBJ1-2, the complete variable domain is GAGVSQSPSNKVTEKGKDVELRCDPISGHTALYWYRQSLGQGLEFLIYFQGNSAPDKSGLPSDRFSAERTGGSVSTLTIQRTQQEDSAVYLCASSPEDYGYTFGSGTRLTVV.

This sequence joins TRBV30 and TRBJ2-1, with TRBD2 matching over 8 bases. Per germline, CDR1 GTSNPN and CDR2 SVGIG (reference sequence). CDR3 length: 13 amino acids. Losses at the gene ends were 4 bases for V and 8 bases for J; bases not matched to a gene: 7. This CDR3 is CAWKGGGWYEQFF. As DNA, the CDR3 is TGTGCCTGGAAGGGCGGGGGGTGGTATGAGCAGTTCTTC.

The DNA of the CDR3 is TGTGCCAGCTCACCGCGAGCGGGCGCGAACACCGGGGAGCTGTTTTTT. Translation: CASSPRAGANTGELFF. This sequence joins TRBV18 and TRBJ2-2, with D possibly matching TRBD2 (6 bases). Germline CDR1 KGHSH, CDR2 LQKENI. The ends were cut back, 3 bases at V and 0 bases at J, with 11 bases in the middle. CDR3 length: 16 amino acids. The whole variable domain, filled in from reference TRBV18 and TRBJ2-2, reads NAGVMQNPRHLVRRRGQEARLRCSPMKGHSHVYWYRQLPEEGLKFMVYLQKENIIDESGMPKERFSAEFPKEGPSILRIQQVVRGDSAAYFCASSPRAGANTGELFFGEGSRLTVL.

The chain carries TRBV25-1 and TRBJ1-2; no definite D call. V gave up 7 bases and J gave up 8 bases, with 17 bases separating them. The germline gives CDR1 MGHDK, CDR2 SYGVNS. CDR3 length: 13 residues. Here the CDR3 reads CASIDGSSGGYTF. Here the CDR3 DNA reads TGTGCCAGCATTGACGGGAGCTCCGGGGGCTACACCTTC.

The chain carries TRBV25-1 and TRBJ1-2; weak D call: TRBD1 (6 bases). V dropped 5 bases and J dropped 8 bases, with 18 bases sitting between them. Germline assignment: CDR1 MGHDK and CDR2 SYGVNS. This CDR3 contains 14 residues. The CDR3 DNA sequence: TGTGCCAGCAGTATTTACGGGGGGCTGGGCGGCTACACCTTC. This translates into CASSIYGGLGGYTF.

The chain couples TRBV6-6 to TRBJ2-7; 8 bases fit TRBD1. Germline V gives CDR1 MNHNY, CDR2 SVGAGI (reference sequence). This CDR3 spans 16 amino acids. With 2 bases clipped from V and 1 base from J, the junction kept 7 bases outside the gene matches. CDR3 DNA: TGTGCCAGCAGTTACCCGGCCGGACAGGGTTCCTACGAGCAGTACTTC. Encoded protein: CASSYPAGQGSYEQYF.

This chain joins TRBV9 and TRBJ2-1; the D is unclear. The CDR3 is made up of 14 amino acids. Trimming took off 0 bases at V and 5 bases at J, with 9 bases between the two ends. Per the germline V gene, CDR1 is SGDLS and CDR2 is YYNGEE. The CDR3 spells CASSVEIVDNEQFF. For the CDR3, the DNA is TGTGCCAGCAGCGTAGAGATCGTGGACAATGAGCAGTTCTTC. The entire variable domain, with the rest obtained from reference TRBV9 and TRBJ2-1, is as follows: DSGVTQTPKHLITATGQRVTLRCSPRSGDLSVYWYQQSLDQGLQFLIQYYNGEERAKGNILERFSAQQFPDLHSELNLSSLELGDSALYFCASSVEIVDNEQFFGPGTRLTVL.

The V gene is TRBV5-6, the J gene TRBJ2-5; D ambiguous. V was pared by 3 bases and J by 9 bases, with 12 bases between. The length of the CDR3 is 12 residues. Germline V gives CDR1 SGHDT, CDR2 YYEEEE. The CDR3 here is CASSSPWSSQYF. The CDR3 DNA reads as TGTGCCAGCAGCTCCCCGTGGAGTTCCCAGTACTTC.

Only one count was recorded for this clone. The rearrangement uses TRBV7-3 and TRBJ2-7; 8 nucleotides align to TRBD1. The J segment lost 6 bases and the V segment lost 6 bases, leaving 7 bases of the junction unmatched. The length of the CDR3 is 13 residues. The germline CDR1 and CDR2 sequences are SGHTA and FQGTGA. CDR3 loop: CASSSGTGGEQYF. The CDR3 nucleotides read TGTGCCAGCAGTTCCGGGACAGGCGGCGAGCAGTACTTC.